This T cell receptor (beta chain) stems from a study of beta chain features in type 1 diabetes. This CDR3 spans 12 amino acids. CDR1 and CDR2 from the germline V gene are MNHEY and SMNVEV (reference sequence). V lost 6 bases to trimming and J lost 8 bases, with 10 bases between them. The isolated RNA, all of it, was reverse transcribed, so expressed TCRB transcripts were what got sequenced. TCRdb keeps only in-frame clones here, not all; method: immunoSEQ multiplex PCR. The data contain 900,000 or so clones, about a sixth of them singletons. The sample taken for sequencing was naive CD4+ T cells from blood. The chain joins TRBV27 to TRBJ1-4, with D maybe TRBD1 (5 bases). This TCR was sampled from a woman aged 18-29 years in good health. The CDR3 bases are TGTGCCAGCAGAGCGTCAGGGGAAAAACTGTTTTTT. Encoded protein: CASRASGEKLFF. Full variable domain (missing parts from reference TRBV27 and TRBJ1-4): EAQVTQNPRYLITVTGKKLTVTCSQNMNHEYMSWYRQDPGLGLRQIYYSMNVEVTDKGDVPEGYKVSRKEKRNFPLILESPSPNQTSLYFCASRASGEKLFFGSGTQLSVL.